The 12 T cell receptor beta chains reported below all come from one sample, sequenced in a study of tumor-infiltrating lymphocytes in primary liver carcinoma. A primer matching the constant region was used to make TCR beta cDNA from 450 to 500 ng of total RNA. Three nested multiplex PCR rounds, a slightly modified ARM-PCR, produced the libraries for TCR beta. TRBV1-TRBV30 forward primers paired with a C-beta reverse primer were used in the first two PCR rounds, which ran roughly 10 cycles each. TCRdb re-called the multiplex PCR reads through MiXCR, storing one row per CDR3 protein. The sample contains tens of thousands of distinct CDR3 sequences, 71% of which appear only once. DNA and RNA were both co-extracted from 20-30 mg of bulk tissue that had not been sorted. The specimen sequenced was liver tumor tissue from sampling region 4. The subset here: tumor region T4, right-lateral pole. These receptors were taken from a man between 35 and 55 years old with primary liver carcinoma and hepatitis B virus infection.

DNA of the CDR3: TGTGCCAGCAGCCAAGATTGGAGGACAGGCAGAGTCTACAATGAGCAGTTCTTC. It encodes CASSQDWRTGRVYNEQFF. This rearrangement joins TRBV4-2 to TRBJ2-1, with 7 bases lining up with TRBD1. The germline gives CDR1 LGHNA, CDR2 YNFKEQ. V was pared by 0 bases and J by 3 bases, with 11 bases of the junction left unmatched. CDR3 length: 18 residues.

This clonotype has a single count. In nucleotides, the CDR3 is TGTGCCAGCAGTGAATATAATTGGATCGGGACAGATACCTACGGGCAATACTTC. This gives the protein CASSEYNWIGTDTYGQYF. V and J are TRBV6-1 and TRBJ2-7, with TRBD1 matching over 7 bases. The length of the CDR3 is 18 residues. Unmatched junction bases numbered 26, after V lost 2 bases and J lost 13 bases. Germline loops: CDR1 MNHNS, CDR2 SASEGT.

In the case of this clonotype: Because the CDR3 is missing its conserved closing phenylalanine or tryptophan, this is likely a read error. The chain employs TRBV7-9 and TRBJ2-7; D not resolved. The CDR3 extends over 14 amino acids. CDR1 is SEHNR and CDR2 is FQNEAQ in the germline V gene (reference sequence). V was pared by 9 bases and J by 4 bases, with 19 bases between. This chain's CDR3 is CASSTTGPPYEQYI. The CDR3 nucleotides are TGTGCCAGTAGCACTACGGGCCCCCCATACGAGCAGTACATC.

The V call is TRBV28, the J call TRBJ1-5; TRBD1 might be the D (6 bases). Germline CDR1 and CDR2: MDHEN and SYDVKM. Between the trimmed V and J ends, which lost 6 bases and 2 bases, there was a span of 17 bases. The CDR3 is made up of 16 amino acids. The CDR3 protein is CASRRVGQTGNQPQHF. CDR3 DNA: TGTGCCAGCAGAAGAGTAGGACAGACGGGCAATCAGCCCCAGCATTTT.

This chain uses TRBV11-2 with TRBJ2-3; the D gene is possibly TRBD2 (6 bases). The V end was cut by 5 bases, the J end by 3 bases, with 27 bases between. This CDR3 comprises 19 residues. The germline CDR1 and CDR2 sequences are SGHAT and FQNNGV. The CDR3 DNA reads TGTGCCAGCAGCCGATCGCCGAGACTAGTGGAAGAGAGGACAGATACGCAGTATTTT. It codes for CASSRSPRLVEERTDTQYF.

Ten or more counts support this clonotype. The chain couples TRBV7-9 to TRBJ1-6; 9 bases map to TRBD1. This CDR3 has 14 residues. V gave up 3 bases and J gave up 8 bases; unmatched junction bases: 2. From germline, CDR1 is SEHNR and CDR2 FQNEAQ (reference sequence). As DNA, the CDR3 is TGTGCCAGCAGCTTCTGGACAGGGGATTCACCCCTCCACTTT. Residues: CASSFWTGDSPLHF.

There are a few counts of this clonotype. A read error may explain this, as a much larger clone is one base away. The rearrangement joins TRBV6-2 or TRBV6-3 to TRBJ1-5; D is unresolved. The J call may be mistaken, given a closer DNA end match to TRBJ2-3. The CDR3 has 15 amino acids. The germline V gene encodes CDR1 MNHEY and CDR2 SVGEGT. CDR3 protein: CASTPVPMSNQPQYF. In DNA form, the CDR3 reads TGTGCCAGCACCCCGGTCCCCATGAGCAATCAGCCCCAGTATTTT.

Regarding this clonotype: At one end, the junction sequence differs from germline, possibly due to a read error. V is TRBV29-1 and J is TRBJ1-2; the D is unclear. CDR1 is SQVTM and CDR2 is ANQGSEA in the germline V gene. CDR3 length equals 14 residues. The chain's CDR3 is CSVCDPGQDYGYTF. The CDR3 DNA follows: TGCAGCGTGTGTGACCCGGGCCAGGACTATGGTTACACCTTC. The full variable domain, rest sourced from reference TRBV29-1 and TRBJ1-2, is SAVISQKPSRDICQRGTSLTIQCQVDSQVTMMFWYRQQPGQSLTLIATANQGSEATYESGFVIDKFPISRPNLTFSTLTVSNMSPEDSSIYLCSVCDPGQDYGYTFGSGTRLTVV.

Comment on this clonotype: Relative to the germline gene, one junction end is altered; a read error may explain this. J is TRBJ2-7 and V is TRBV12-3 or TRBV12-4; tentatively, D is TRBD1 (5 bases). This CDR3 contains 15 residues. Here the CDR3 DNA reads TGTGCCAGGAGTTTAGGACAAGGGGCCAACAACGAGCAGTGCTTC. Amino acids: CARSLGQGANNEQCF.

Comments on this clonotype: Compared with germline, one end of the junction differs, possibly owing to a read error. V gene TRBV11-1 combines with J gene TRBJ2-3, with D perhaps TRBD1 or TRBD2 (5 bases each). From germline, CDR1 is SGHAT and CDR2 FQDESV (reference sequence). This CDR3 region has 19 residues. CDR3 nucleotide sequence: TGTGCCAGCAGCTCTGGGGGAAGCTCTGTTGGAGCCCGCACCGATAAGCAGTATTTT. Protein product: CASSSGGSSVGARTDKQYF.

As for this clonotype: A read error may produce the germline difference seen at one junction end. V usage is TRBV11-2 and J usage is TRBJ1-2, with D unclear. The germline CDR1 and CDR2 sequences are SGHAT and FQNNGV. This CDR3 is built from 11 residues. CDR3 bases: TGTACCAGCAGTGAAGGGTATGACTACACCTTC. Translating it yields CTSSEGYDYTF.

Comments on this clonotype: The conserved phenylalanine or tryptophan is not found at the CDR3 terminus, so this likely reflects a read error. This chain connects TRBV10-3 to TRBJ2-7, with 9 bases fitting TRBD2. V lost 6 bases, J lost 6 bases, and 21 bases stayed unmatched. The germline gives CDR1 ENHRY, CDR2 SYGVKD. The CDR3 spans 18 residues. CDR3 sequence reads: CAIRAPPGTSLTSGEQYL. The CDR3 bases are TGTGCCATCAGGGCTCCCCCCGGGACTAGCCTTACGTCTGGCGAGCAGTACCTC.